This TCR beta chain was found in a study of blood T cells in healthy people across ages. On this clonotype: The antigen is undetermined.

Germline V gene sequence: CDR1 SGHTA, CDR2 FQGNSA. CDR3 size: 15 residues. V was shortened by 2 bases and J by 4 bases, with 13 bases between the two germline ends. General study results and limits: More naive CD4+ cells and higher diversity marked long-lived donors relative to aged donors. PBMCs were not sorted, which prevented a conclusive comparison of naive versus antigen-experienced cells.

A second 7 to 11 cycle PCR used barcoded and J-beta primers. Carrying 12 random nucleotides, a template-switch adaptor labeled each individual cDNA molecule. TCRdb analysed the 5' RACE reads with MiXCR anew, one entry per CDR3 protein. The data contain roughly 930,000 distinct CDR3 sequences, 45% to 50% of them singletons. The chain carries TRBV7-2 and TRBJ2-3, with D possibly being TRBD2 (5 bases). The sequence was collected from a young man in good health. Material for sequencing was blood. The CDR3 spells CASSLNLAPPDTQYF. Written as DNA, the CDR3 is TGTGCCAGCAGCTTAAACCTAGCCCCTCCAGATACGCAGTATTTT.